Listed below are T cell receptor beta chains from one sample, sequenced in a study of blood T cell repertoires in COVID-19. Sequencing used immunoSEQ multiplex PCR; TCRdb keeps in-frame clones, though not all of them. The data contain roughly 140,000 clones, roughly 80% of them seen just once; the ten biggest clones take up 8.6%. The source material was peripheral blood. These receptors were taken from a middle-aged man with active or convalescent COVID-19. Each CDR3 is given with its conserved first and last residue. A D gene is named only where the DNA matches it firmly. Size is stated for part of the rows, as once, few or many counts, or as a class when the clone is expanded.

V	size	J	D	CDR3	DNA
TRBV2	-	TRBJ2-3	-	CASSFTDTQYF	TGTGCCAGCAGCTTCACAGATACGCAGTATTTT
TRBV14	-	TRBJ2-7	-	CASSQGSFGSWEEVVKQYF	TGTGCCAGCAGCCAAGGTTCGTTCGGGAGTTGGGAGGAGGTCGTTAAGCAGTACTTC
TRBV3-1/TRBV3-2	-	TRBJ2-6	TRBD1	CASSLGQAGANVLTF	TGTGCCAGCAGCCTAGGACAGGCTGGGGCCAACGTCCTGACTTTC
TRBV1	few	TRBJ1-4	-	CTSSQKTGYNEKLFF	TGCACCAGCAGCCAAAAGACAGGCTATAATGAAAAACTGTTTTTT
TRBV28	-	TRBJ2-7	-	CASNYYDYEQYF	TGTGCCAGCAATTACTACGATTACGAGCAGTACTTC
TRBV5-4	-	TRBJ2-1	TRBD2	CASSWAGGGEQFF	TGTGCCAGCAGCTGGGCGGGCGGGGGTGAGCAGTTCTTC
TRBV7-9	-	TRBJ1-4	-	CASSSPGVEEKLFF	TGTGCCAGCAGCTCCCCGGGGGTTGAGGAAAAACTGTTTTTT
TRBV3-1/TRBV3-2	-	TRBJ1-6	-	CASSQDRVAGSPLHF	TGTGCCAGCAGCCAAGATCGAGTCGCCGGGTCACCCCTCCACTTT
TRBV11-3	-	TRBJ2-7	TRBD2	CASSFSGLGGLGEQYF	TGTGCCAGCAGCTTCTCCGGACTAGGAGGGTTGGGCGAGCAGTACTTC
TRBV2	-	TRBJ1-6	TRBD1	CASSGSLRRTGNSPLHF	TGTGCCAGCAGTGGATCCCTACGGAGGACAGGGAATTCACCCCTCCACTTT
TRBV2	-	TRBJ1-3	-	CASDSRGNTIYF	TGTGCCAGCGACTCTAGGGGGAACACCATATATTTT
TRBV11-3	-	TRBJ2-5	-	CASSSLAVETQYF	TGTGCCAGCAGCTCGCTAGCTGTGGAGACCCAGTACTTC
TRBV11-2	-	TRBJ1-5	-	CASSPTGFGPQHF	TGTGCCAGCAGCCCTACAGGCTTCGGGCCCCAGCATTTT
TRBV7-6	-	TRBJ2-3	TRBD2	CASSLAASGSADTQYF	TGTGCCAGCAGCTTAGCGGCTAGCGGGAGCGCAGATACGCAGTATTTT
TRBV4-1	once	TRBJ1-4	-	CASSQGSGVREKLFF	TGCGCCAGCAGCCAAGGGTCCGGGGTTCGCGAAAAACTGTTTTTT
TRBV18	-	TRBJ1-1	TRBD1	CASSRDRGSVTTEAFF	TGTGCCAGCTCCCGGGACAGGGGATCAGTGACCACTGAAGCTTTCTTT
TRBV7-2	-	TRBJ2-3	TRBD2	CASSLQPGGGGGDTQYF	TGTGCCAGCAGCTTGCAGCCCGGCGGGGGGGGTGGAGATACGCAGTATTTT
TRBV11-2	once	TRBJ1-3	TRBD1	CASSSPRTGIGNTIYF	TGTGCCAGCAGCTCCCCCCGGACAGGGATCGGAAACACCATATATTTT
TRBV24-1	-	TRBJ2-7	-	CATSDVGREQYF	TGTGCCACCAGTGATGTCGGGAGAGAGCAGTACTTC
TRBV7-9	-	TRBJ1-4	-	CASSFRVGTNEKLFF	TGTGCCAGCAGCTTCAGGGTAGGCACTAATGAAAAACTGTTTTTT
TRBV27	-	TRBJ2-1	TRBD2	CASSLQGKGLVDEQFF	TGTGCCAGCAGTTTACAGGGGAAGGGACTAGTCGATGAGCAGTTCTTC
TRBV30	many	TRBJ2-7	TRBD2	CAWSVSAGDLAGASEQYF	TGTGCCTGGAGTGTATCGGCAGGGGATCTAGCGGGAGCTTCGGAGCAGTACTTC
TRBV6-5	-	TRBJ2-7	-	CASNGGTFSYEQYF	TGTGCCAGCAACGGGGGGACATTCTCCTACGAGCAGTACTTC
TRBV19	-	TRBJ2-3	-	CASSIMLAPDTQYF	TGTGCCAGTAGTATAATGCTAGCGCCAGATACGCAGTATTTT
TRBV5-1	once	TRBJ2-5	-	CASSSAPRPIQETQYF	TGCGCCAGCAGCTCCGCTCCGCGCCCCATTCAAGAGACCCAGTACTTC
TRBV19	-	TRBJ1-1	-	CASSNRALTEAFF	TGTGCCAGTAGTAACAGGGCTCTCACTGAAGCTTTCTTT
TRBV27	-	TRBJ2-3	-	CASSLPGTLPVDTQYF	TGTGCCAGCAGCCTACCCGGGACTCTCCCAGTAGATACGCAGTATTTT
TRBV9	few	TRBJ1-6	-	CASSVTSGNSPLHF	TGTGCCAGCAGCGTTACGTCAGGGAATTCACCCCTCCACTTT
TRBV5-1	-	TRBJ2-5	-	CASSLGQALATQYF	TGCGCCAGCAGCTTGGGACAGGCCCTCGCGACCCAGTACTTC